This TCR beta chain is from a study of B cell selection in AIRE deficiency. Trimming at V came to 6 bases and at J to 3 bases, leaving 7 bases not matched to a gene. The CDR3 consists of 14 residues. The V gene's germline CDR1 is SGHTA and CDR2 FQGNSA. In the original analysis: About 1x10^5 patient and roughly 150,000 healthy donor in-frame TCRbeta sequences came from conventional T cells. The method was immunoSEQ multiplex PCR; TCRdb's version includes in-frame clones alone and lacks a portion of them. V and J calls and clone size are as listed in that table; D and trimming were resolved from the DNA. The sample contains about 930 clones, roughly 87% of which appear only once. Findings and caveats of the study: Patient Tconv cells held about 31% of Treg sequences shared by healthy donors.

Worth noting for this clone: Its specificity is not known.

The sorted conventional CD4 T cells were gated as CD4+CD127+. The sequence was obtained from a human donor with AIRE deficiency. The rearrangement links TRBV7-2 to TRBJ2-5, with TRBD1 identical over 7 bases. Sequencing was done on a sample of conventional CD4+ T cells sorted from PBMCs. DNA of the CDR3: TGTGCCAGCAGTCGGGACAGCTTAAAAGAGACCCAGTACTTC. Translated: CASSRDSLKETQYF.